The 30 T cell receptor beta chains presented below share a single source sample, sequenced in a study of T-cell memory formation after mild COVID-19. One entry per CDR3 protein, called by TCRdb with MiXCR from the 5' RACE reads. The table includes around 340,000 distinct CDR3 sequences, under 25% detected once. The sample consisted of PBMCs or a T cell subset sorted from them (not recorded which). The source is an adult woman who had mild COVID-19 (a few samples of this study predate the infection). Cell type and time point are not known.

This clonotype was seen more than once but under ten times. J is TRBJ2-5 and V is TRBV9; D uncertain. The CDR3 is made up of 14 amino acids. The germline V and J ends were trimmed by 3 bases and 4 bases, with 13 bases remaining between them. Looked up from germline, CDR1 is SGDLS and CDR2 is YYNGEE. The CDR3 DNA is TGTGCCAGCAGCGGACCGGATCCACGAGAGACCCAGTACTTC. This translates into CASSGPDPRETQYF. The whole variable domain, remainder taken from reference TRBV9 and TRBJ2-5, is DSGVTQTPKHLITATGQRVTLRCSPRSGDLSVYWYQQSLDQGLQFLIQYYNGEERAKGNILERFSAQQFPDLHSELNLSSLELGDSALYFCASSGPDPRETQYFGPGTRLLVL.

This clonotype was counted a few times. This chain uses TRBV10-3 with TRBJ2-1; no clear D. Trimming removed 4 bases from V and 2 bases from J, with 3 bases in between. CDR3 length: 12 residues. Germline V gene sequence: CDR1 ENHRY, CDR2 SYGVKD. The CDR3 loop reads CAISVTYNEQFF. The CDR3 nucleotides are TGTGCCATCAGTGTCACCTACAATGAGCAGTTCTTC.

This clonotype was observed a handful of times. The V and J genes are TRBV5-6 and TRBJ1-5; D is uncertain. V was trimmed by 4 bases and J by 7 bases, leaving 9 bases between them. Germline V gives CDR1 SGHDT, CDR2 YYEEEE. The CDR3 is made up of 12 amino acids. The CDR3: CASSPPCQPQHF. Here the CDR3 DNA reads TGTGCCAGCAGCCCCCCCTGCCAGCCCCAGCATTTT.

The chain employs TRBV19 and TRBJ2-3, with TRBD2 matching 12 bases. CDR1 is LNHDA and CDR2 is SQIVND in the germline V gene (reference sequence). The CDR3 is 16 residues long. V gave up 3 bases and J gave up 6 bases; unmatched junction bases: 7. For the CDR3, the DNA is TGTGCCAGTAGTATCGCCCTAGCGGGGGGGCGTGATACGCAGTATTTT. Amino acids: CASSIALAGGRDTQYF.

This clonotype appeared once. V is TRBV5-4 and J is TRBJ1-2, with D possibly matching TRBD1 (5 bases). The CDR3 is 14 amino acids. The V and J ends lost 3 bases and 5 bases respectively, with 14 bases between them. The germline CDR1 and CDR2 sequences are SGHNT and YYREEE (reference sequence). The CDR3 nucleotides are TGTGCCAGCAGCTCCGCTGGGGGAGAGTATGGCTACACCTTC. This sequence encodes CASSSAGGEYGYTF. Filled out from reference TRBV5-4 and TRBJ1-2, the complete variable domain reads ETGVTQSPTHLIKTRGQQVTLRCSSQSGHNTVSWYQQALGQGPQFIFQYYREEENGRGNFPPRFSGLQFPNYSSELNVNALELDDSALYLCASSSAGGEYGYTFGSGTRLTVV.

This clonotype occurred once. The rearrangement joins TRBV29-1 to TRBJ1-2, with 7 bases identical to TRBD1. This CDR3 has 14 amino acids. J gave up 3 bases and V 6 bases, and 10 bases lay outside the gene matches. The germline CDR1 and CDR2 sequences are SQVTM and ANQGSEA. In nucleotides, the CDR3 is TGCAGCGTGGGCGGGACGGGACAGTACTATGGCTACACCTTC. It specifies CSVGGTGQYYGYTF.

This clonotype was seen once. The chain is built from TRBV20-1 and TRBJ1-1; 9 bases are a match to TRBD1. CDR1 is DFQATT, CDR2 SNEGSKA, per germline (reference sequence). This CDR3 has 13 residues. Germline trimming cut 7 bases from V and 5 bases from J; bases unmatched to any gene: 8. The chain's CDR3 is CSVAQGAQTEAFF. For the CDR3, the DNA is TGCAGTGTCGCACAGGGGGCTCAGACTGAAGCTTTCTTT.

Ten or more counts support this clonotype. The chain carries TRBV5-1 and TRBJ2-3, with TRBD2 matching over 12 bases. Germline-derived CDR1 and CDR2 are SGHRS and YFSETQ. The CDR3 sequence is 17 residues long. Trimming removed 3 bases from V and 6 bases from J; junction bases left unmatched: 11. The CDR3 reads CASSSLAGGRGQDTQYF. CDR3 nucleotides: TGCGCCAGCAGCTCACTAGCGGGAGGACGGGGCCAGGATACGCAGTATTTT.

The table lists this clonotype with many counts. J is TRBJ1-6 and V is TRBV7-2, with a tentative D call TRBD1 (6 bases). This CDR3 has 15 amino acids. Germline V gene data show CDR1 as SGHTA and CDR2 as FQGNSA. Trimming stripped 5 bases from V and 8 bases from J, with 16 bases between. CDR3: CASSLQGRIDSPLHF. The CDR3 region has the DNA TGTGCCAGCAGCCTGCAGGGGCGAATCGATTCACCCCTCCACTTT.

At least ten counts were recorded for this clonotype. The chain employs TRBV10-3 and TRBJ2-1; D is perhaps TRBD2 (5 bases). CDR1 and CDR2 from the germline V gene are ENHRY and SYGVKD. The V gene lost 1 base and the J gene lost 10 bases, with 14 bases spanning the gap. The CDR3 totals 14 residues. The CDR3 coding sequence is TGTGCCATCAGTGAGTACGGACCGACGGGGGAGCAGTTCTTC. Its translation is CAISEYGPTGEQFF.

This clonotype was observed a handful of times. This chain links TRBV7-2 with TRBJ1-4, with D possibly being TRBD1 (6 bases). The CDR3 length is 16 residues. The V gene lost 4 bases and the J gene lost 5 bases, with 17 bases spanning the gap. Germline V gives CDR1 SGHTA, CDR2 FQGNSA. CDR3 sequence reads: CASSSQSGVSNEKLFF. Here the CDR3 DNA reads TGTGCCAGCAGCTCCCAGTCAGGGGTTTCAAATGAAAAACTGTTTTTT.

The table lists this clonotype with a few counts. V is TRBV6-2 or TRBV6-3 and J is TRBJ2-7, with D perhaps TRBD1 (6 bases). Germline CDR1 is MNHEY and CDR2 is SVGEGT. Trimming cost V 10 bases and J 2 bases, with 18 bases left between them. CDR3 length equals 14 residues. CDR3 in DNA: TGTGCCACACCAGGACAGTCCGAAACCTACGAGCAGTACTTC. Amino acids: CATPGQSETYEQYF.

This clonotype has more than one count but fewer than ten. This rearrangement joins TRBV7-8 to TRBJ1-1; possible D gene TRBD1, 6 bases. From germline, CDR1 is SGHVS and CDR2 FQNEAQ. This CDR3 is built from 16 residues. V shed 2 bases and J shed 0 bases, with 13 bases lying between them. In DNA form, the CDR3 reads TGTGCCAGCAGCTTACAATGGGGGGCAATGAACACTGAAGCTTTCTTT. Protein: CASSLQWGAMNTEAFF.

The gene calls are TRBV12-3 or TRBV12-4 and TRBJ2-2; 7 bases agree with TRBD1. J gave up 8 bases and V 5 bases, and 8 bases lay outside the gene matches. CDR3 size: 14 residues. The DNA of the CDR3 is TGTGCCAGCAGTCAACAGGGGAGCGTGGGGGAGCTGTTTTTT. The encoded protein is CASSQQGSVGELFF.

The J gene is TRBJ1-1, the V gene TRBV2; D ambiguous. V was shortened by 8 bases and J by 4 bases, with 17 bases between the two germline ends. CDR3 length: 14 residues. Germline V gene lookup returns CDR1 SNHLY and CDR2 FYNNEI. Written as DNA, the CDR3 is TGTGCCAGCCGTTTGGGGAGGGTAGGCACTGAAGCTTTCTTT. Its translation: CASRLGRVGTEAFF.

This clonotype was counted between two and nine times. The V and J genes are TRBV12-3 or TRBV12-4 and TRBJ1-1; possible D gene TRBD1, 6 bases. The CDR3 loop spans 15 amino acids. Trimming took off 6 bases at V and 3 bases at J, with 17 bases between the two ends. The CDR3 loop is CASRTWDTKYTEAFF. CDR3 bases: TGTGCCAGCAGAACATGGGACACCAAATACACTGAAGCTTTCTTT.

The V call is TRBV5-5, the J call TRBJ2-3; TRBD1 matches at 9 bases. CDR1 is SGHKS, CDR2 YYEKEE, per germline (reference sequence). Unmatched junction bases numbered 7, after V lost 1 base and J lost 1 base. The CDR3 length is 17 residues. DNA of the CDR3: TGTGCCAGCAGCTTGACGGACAGGGGAAGGGGCACAGATACGCAGTATTTT. Protein: CASSLTDRGRGTDTQYF.

This clonotype was observed a few times. The chain recombines TRBV12-3 or TRBV12-4 with TRBJ2-1, with 12 bases lining up with TRBD2. The ends lost 3 bases at V and 10 bases at J; junction bases unmatched: 10. The CDR3 totals 16 residues. CDR3 sequence: CASSFALAGGPGEQFF. In DNA, the CDR3 is TGTGCCAGCAGTTTCGCCCTAGCGGGAGGGCCCGGGGAGCAGTTCTTC.

At least ten counts were recorded for this clonotype. The chain carries TRBV6-4 and TRBJ2-3, with TRBD2 matching 9 bases. There are 15 residues in the CDR3. Germline V gives CDR1 MRHNA, CDR2 SNTAGT. V was pared by 4 bases and J by 2 bases, with 4 bases of the junction left unmatched. The chain's CDR3 is CASSVLAGSTDTQYF. CDR3 in DNA: TGTGCCAGCAGTGTCCTAGCGGGGTCCACAGATACGCAGTATTTT.

This clonotype has just a few counts. The chain recombines TRBV20-1 with TRBJ1-4; D remains ambiguous. The CDR3 spans 14 residues. Germline CDR1 is DFQATT and CDR2 is SNEGSKA (reference sequence). The V and J ends lost 3 bases and 7 bases respectively, with 15 bases between them. CDR3 loop: CSASSGRILEKLFF. In DNA, the CDR3 is TGCAGTGCTAGCAGTGGTCGGATCCTTGAAAAACTGTTTTTT.

The chain combines TRBV12-3 or TRBV12-4 with TRBJ2-7, with D uncertain. V shed 3 bases and J shed 4 bases, with 10 bases lying between them. The CDR3 covers 13 residues. In DNA, the CDR3 is TGTGCCAGCAGTTTCTCTTCAGGTTACGAGCAGTACTTC. Protein: CASSFSSGYEQYF.

This rearrangement joins TRBV7-9 to TRBJ1-4; D is possibly TRBD1 (6 bases). The CDR3 extends over 16 amino acids. CDR1 is SEHNR, CDR2 FQNEAQ, per germline (reference sequence). V gave up 4 bases and J gave up 4 bases, with 16 bases separating them. For the CDR3, the DNA is TGTGCCAGCAGCTCAACAGGGACTCGCAGTAATGAAAAACTGTTTTTT. It yields the protein CASSSTGTRSNEKLFF.

The rearrangement links TRBV4-2 to TRBJ2-7; D is unclear. CDR3 size: 15 residues. Germline V gene sequence: CDR1 LGHNA, CDR2 YNFKEQ. V lost 1 base, J lost 3 bases, and 13 bases lay in between. CDR3 sequence: CASSQVGPEIYEQYF. The DNA for the CDR3 is TGTGCCAGCAGCCAAGTCGGGCCGGAAATCTACGAGCAGTACTTC.

This sequence joins TRBV11-2 and TRBJ1-1; TRBD1 might be the D (5 bases). CDR1 is SGHAT and CDR2 is FQNNGV in the germline V gene. CDR3 length: 15 amino acids. The V and J ends lost 2 bases and 1 base respectively, with 11 bases between them. In DNA form, the CDR3 reads TGTGCCAGCAGCTTATGGCCGGGACGGAACACTGAAGCTTTCTTT. This codes for CASSLWPGRNTEAFF.

The chain uses TRBV12-3 or TRBV12-4 and TRBJ1-5; a weak D match, TRBD1 (6 bases). Trimming shortened V by 7 bases and J by 6 bases, and 19 bases separated the two germline ends. The CDR3 extends over 15 amino acids. The CDR3 DNA sequence: TGTGCCAGCATTAAGTCTGTGGGGGGCTTTCAGCCCCAGCATTTT. It yields the protein CASIKSVGGFQPQHF.

This clonotype has at least ten counts. This chain connects TRBV5-1 to TRBJ2-3; TRBD2 agrees at 11 bases. Germline values: CDR1 SGHRS, CDR2 YFSETQ. J was trimmed by 5 bases and V by 0 bases; bases with no gene match: 5. The CDR3 sequence is 16 residues long. As DNA, the CDR3 is TGCGCCAGCAGCTTGGATATAGCGGGGGGGCAAGATACGCAGTATTTT. Translated, it gives CASSLDIAGGQDTQYF. The whole variable domain, filled in from reference TRBV5-1 and TRBJ2-3, reads KAGVTQTPRYLIKTRGQQVTLSCSPISGHRSVSWYQQTPGQGLQFLFEYFSETQRNKGNFPGRFSGRQFSNSRSEMNVSTLELGDSALYLCASSLDIAGGQDTQYFGPGTRLTVL.

This clonotype came up many times. The V gene is TRBV20-1, the J gene TRBJ2-1; the D is unclear. CDR1 and CDR2 from the germline V gene are DFQATT and SNEGSKA (reference sequence). CDR3 length: 14 residues. Trimming cost V 3 bases and J 1 base, with 10 bases left between them. The CDR3 nucleotides are TGCAGTGCTAGTAGTGGATCTTCCTACAATGAGCAGTTCTTC. Translated: CSASSGSSYNEQFF.

The chain couples TRBV5-1 to TRBJ1-1, with 7 bases matching TRBD1. The V and J ends lost 4 bases and 8 bases, in that order; junction bases with no gene match: 14. The germline V gene has CDR1 SGHRS and CDR2 YFSETQ. The CDR3 runs 15 residues. CDR3 sequence: CASSQDREGREEAFF. In DNA form, the CDR3 reads TGCGCCAGCAGCCAAGACAGGGAAGGGCGCGAGGAAGCTTTCTTT.

This sequence joins TRBV30 and TRBJ2-3; TRBD1 is a possible D gene (5 bases). Trimming took 2 bases from V and 4 from J, leaving 7 bases between them. CDR3 length: 12 amino acids. Germline V gives CDR1 GTSNPN, CDR2 SVGIG (reference sequence). The CDR3 here is CAWSQGPDTQYF. DNA for the CDR3: TGTGCCTGGAGTCAGGGCCCAGATACGCAGTATTTT.

A few counts support this clonotype. The genes are TRBV27 and TRBJ2-1; 10 bases map to TRBD1. V lost 8 bases to trimming and J lost 6 bases; unmatched junction nucleotides: 10. Germline V gene sequence: CDR1 MNHEY, CDR2 SMNVEV (reference sequence). This CDR3 is built from 15 residues. The CDR3 DNA sequence: TGTGCCAGCGTTTCCGGGACAGGGGTAATCAATGAGCAGTTCTTC. Its protein is CASVSGTGVINEQFF.